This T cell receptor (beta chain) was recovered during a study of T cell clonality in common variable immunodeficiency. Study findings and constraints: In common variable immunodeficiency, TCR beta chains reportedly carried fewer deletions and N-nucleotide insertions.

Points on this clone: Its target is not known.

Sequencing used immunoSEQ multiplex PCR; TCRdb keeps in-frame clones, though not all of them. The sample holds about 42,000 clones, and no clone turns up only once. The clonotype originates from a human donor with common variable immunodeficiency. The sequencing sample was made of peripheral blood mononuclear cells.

The CDR3 DNA, read in part, is TGTGCCAGCTCGCCTACCGGGACATCACATCAGCCC. Its protein is CASSPTGTSHQP. The full CDR3 protein reads CASSPTGTSHQPQHF. The chain couples TRBV18 to TRBJ1-5; possibly TRBD1 for D (6 bases). The sequenced fragment ends 3 residues before the CDR3 boundary, so the rest is inferred from the germline J gene. The CDR3 length is 15 residues. Trimming took 6 bases from V and 5 from J, leaving 17 bases between them. Germline assignment: CDR1 KGHSH and CDR2 LQKENI. Drawing the rest from reference TRBV18 and TRBJ1-5, the complete variable domain is NAGVMQNPRHLVRRRGQEARLRCSPMKGHSHVYWYRQLPEEGLKFMVYLQKENIIDESGMPKERFSAEFPKEGPSILRIQQVVRGDSAAYFCASSPTGTSHQPQHFGDGTRLSIL.